The 19 T cell receptor beta chains below come from one sample, sequenced in a study of cytomegalovirus exposure and HLA in healthy donors. PCR primers comprised 60 Vbeta and 13 Jbeta primers. Sequencing was performed with immunoSEQ multiplex PCR; in TCRdb, only in-frame clones are kept and a portion is missing. The sample contains roughly 190,000 clones, over 75% of which appear only once. The sample consisted of PBMCs. The source is a man in his forties or fifties in good health and CMV-seropositive.

The CDR3: CASSPPAYDYGYTF. The CDR3 nucleotides read TGTGCCAGTAGTCCCCCCGCGTACGACTATGGCTACACCTTC. The chain links TRBV19 to TRBJ1-2; no definite D call. Trimming left V 5 bases short and J 3 bases short, with 13 bases between. In germline, CDR1 is LNHDA, CDR2 SQIVND (reference sequence). This CDR3 is 14 amino acids long.

J is TRBJ1-5 and V is TRBV7-2; 7 bases are shared with TRBD1. Germline lookup yields CDR1 SGHTA and CDR2 FQGNSA. The junction had 9 bases not matched to a gene; V was cut back by 3 bases and J by 1 base. The CDR3 consists of 17 residues. CDR3 DNA sequence: TGTGCCAGCAGCTTGACCGGGACAGTACGGAGCAATCAGCCCCAGCATTTT. It is translated as CASSLTGTVRSNQPQHF.

The chain combines TRBV11-2 with TRBJ2-2; maybe TRBD2 (5 bases). V lost 2 bases to trimming and J lost 7 bases, with 14 bases between them. This CDR3 has 15 amino acids. Germline V lookup: CDR1 SGHAT, CDR2 FQNNGV. The CDR3 sequence is CASSLNRASGGELFF. The CDR3 DNA reads TGTGCCAGCAGCTTAAACCGGGCAAGCGGCGGGGAGCTGTTTTTT.

V gene TRBV5-1 combines with J gene TRBJ1-1, with D possibly TRBD1 on 6 matching bases. V was pared by 1 base and J by 3 bases, with 13 bases between. The CDR3 is made up of 15 amino acids. Germline CDR1 SGHRS, CDR2 YFSETQ. The CDR3 here is CASSLSNRVDTEAFF. Here the CDR3 DNA reads TGCGCCAGCAGCTTGTCGAACAGGGTTGACACTGAAGCTTTCTTT. The full variable domain, rest sourced from reference TRBV5-1 and TRBJ1-1, is KAGVTQTPRYLIKTRGQQVTLSCSPISGHRSVSWYQQTPGQGLQFLFEYFSETQRNKGNFPGRFSGRQFSNSRSEMNVSTLELGDSALYLCASSLSNRVDTEAFFGQGTRLTVV.

The chain recombines TRBV6-4 with TRBJ2-5; 7 bases agree with TRBD2. CDR1 is MRHNA, CDR2 SNTAGT, per germline. Losses at the gene ends were 3 bases for V and 5 bases for J; bases not matched to a gene: 12. CDR3 length equals 16 residues. This CDR3 is CASSEKTSSCSETQYF. CDR3 nucleotide sequence: TGTGCCAGCAGTGAAAAGACTAGCTCATGTTCCGAGACCCAGTACTTC.

The V call is TRBV4-3, the J call TRBJ2-7; possibly TRBD1 for D (5 bases). CDR3 length: 14 amino acids. Germline values: CDR1 LGHNA, CDR2 YSLEER. The V and J ends lost 1 base and 7 bases respectively, with 14 bases between them. The CDR3 nucleotides are TGCGCCAGCAGCCAAGTGCGGAGCGACAGAGAGCAGTACTTC. This translates into CASSQVRSDREQYF.

The chain joins TRBV2 to TRBJ2-7; weak D call: TRBD1 (5 bases). CDR1 and CDR2 (germline): SNHLY, FYNNEI. The CDR3 extends over 14 amino acids. The V and J ends lost 2 bases and 3 bases respectively, with 11 bases between them. CDR3 DNA: TGTGCCAGCAGTGAATACCCAGGGCACTACGAGCAGTACTTC. This encodes CASSEYPGHYEQYF. Drawing the rest from reference TRBV2 and TRBJ2-7, the complete variable domain is EPEVTQTPSHQVTQMGQEVILRCVPISNHLYFYWYRQILGQKVEFLVSFYNNEISEKSEIFDDQFSVERPDGSNFTLKIRSTKLEDSAMYFCASSEYPGHYEQYFGPGTRLTVT.

The chain employs TRBV5-4 and TRBJ2-5; 11 bases are shared with TRBD2. The germline CDR1 and CDR2 sequences are SGHNT and YYREEE (reference sequence). After removal of 7 bases from V and 5 bases from J, the junction contained 10 bases not matched to a gene. The CDR3 contains 15 residues. In DNA form, the CDR3 reads TGTGCCAGCGGACCCCTAGCGGGGGGTGGGGAGACCCAGTACTTC. It encodes CASGPLAGGGETQYF. The variable domain in full, completed from reference TRBV5-4 and TRBJ2-5, reads ETGVTQSPTHLIKTRGQQVTLRCSSQSGHNTVSWYQQALGQGPQFIFQYYREEENGRGNFPPRFSGLQFPNYSSELNVNALELDDSALYLCASGPLAGGGETQYFGPGTRLLVL.

The chain recombines TRBV18 with TRBJ2-5; TRBD2 matches 7 bases. Germline loops: CDR1 KGHSH, CDR2 LQKENI. The CDR3 totals 14 residues. The junction had 2 bases not matched to a gene; V was cut back by 3 bases and J by 1 base. The CDR3 reads CASSPGGGQETQYF. For the CDR3, the DNA is TGTGCCAGCTCACCCGGCGGGGGCCAAGAGACCCAGTACTTC. Variable domain in full (rest from reference TRBV18 and TRBJ2-5): NAGVMQNPRHLVRRRGQEARLRCSPMKGHSHVYWYRQLPEEGLKFMVYLQKENIIDESGMPKERFSAEFPKEGPSILRIQQVVRGDSAAYFCASSPGGGQETQYFGPGTRLLVL.

Concerning this clone: The same CDR3 also results from other DNA sequences found in this sample. This chain joins TRBV29-1 and TRBJ2-7, with 9 bases aligning to TRBD1. The J segment lost 1 base and the V segment lost 4 bases, leaving 2 bases of the junction unmatched. This CDR3 contains 13 residues. Germline lookup yields CDR1 SQVTM and CDR2 ANQGSEA. Here the CDR3 reads CSVGGTGSYEQYF. The DNA of the CDR3 is TGCAGCGTTGGGGGGACAGGGTCCTACGAGCAGTACTTC.

The rearrangement joins TRBV2 to TRBJ1-4; 12 nucleotides align to TRBD1. Losses at the gene ends were 6 bases for V and 1 base for J; bases not matched to a gene: 12. CDR3 size: 19 residues. In germline, CDR1 is SNHLY, CDR2 FYNNEI. The CDR3 reads CASRGLTGTGGLTNEKLFF. CDR3 bases: TGTGCCAGCAGGGGACTCACCGGGACAGGGGGCTTAACTAATGAAAAACTGTTTTTT.

The chain combines TRBV4-1 with TRBJ1-5; D ambiguous. CDR3 size: 15 residues. Germline V lookup: CDR1 MGHRA, CDR2 YSYEKL. The ends were cut back, 3 bases at V and 2 bases at J, with 11 bases in the middle. CDR3 sequence: CASSQAIRGNQPQHF. CDR3 DNA: TGCGCCAGCAGCCAGGCCATACGGGGCAATCAGCCCCAGCATTTT.

The rearrangement joins TRBV6-5 to TRBJ1-3; 7 nucleotides agree with TRBD1. The CDR3 loop spans 15 amino acids. V gave up 5 bases and J gave up 6 bases; unmatched junction bases: 10. Germline CDR1 MNHEY, CDR2 SVGAGI. In nucleotides, the CDR3 is TGTGCCAGCAGTCCCTCCCCGGACAGGCCAAACACCATATATTTT. This sequence encodes CASSPSPDRPNTIYF.

This chain connects TRBV7-9 to TRBJ2-7, with D maybe TRBD1 (6 bases). The CDR3 consists of 14 residues. V was cut by 3 bases and J by 3 bases, with 12 bases left in between. CDR1 is SEHNR and CDR2 is FQNEAQ in the germline V gene (reference sequence). The CDR3 protein is CASSLGQVYYEQYF. The CDR3, as DNA: TGTGCCAGCAGCTTGGGACAAGTCTACTACGAGCAGTACTTC.

Comments on this clone: The junction departs from germline at one end; a sequencing error may be responsible. V is TRBV7-9 and J is TRBJ1-5, with TRBD1 matching over 7 bases. This CDR3 comprises 16 residues. Germline V gene lookup returns CDR1 SEHNR and CDR2 FQNEAQ (reference sequence). The CDR3 region has the DNA TGTTCCAGCAGCTTATGGGCTGGCAGGGGGTCACAGCCCCAGCATTTT. It translates to CSSSLWAGRGSQPQHF.

V gene TRBV28 combines with J gene TRBJ1-5; D gene ambiguous. V was pared by 7 bases and J by 2 bases, with 15 bases between. CDR1 and CDR2 (germline): MDHEN, SYDVKM. The CDR3 runs 15 residues. The CDR3 region has the DNA TGTGCCAGCACCTACACCAGGTGGCGCAATCAGCCCCAGCATTTT. Translation: CASTYTRWRNQPQHF.

The genes are TRBV2 and TRBJ2-3, with D tentatively TRBD2 (5 bases). The CDR3 length is 13 residues. V dropped 6 bases and J dropped 2 bases, with 9 bases sitting between them. CDR1 and CDR2 (germline): SNHLY, FYNNEI. For the CDR3, the DNA is TGTGCCAGCAGCCAGCGGATCACAGATACGCAGTATTTT. Its translation: CASSQRITDTQYF.

This rearrangement joins TRBV6-5 to TRBJ1-1; D might be TRBD1 (5 bases). The length of the CDR3 is 12 residues. Per the germline V gene, CDR1 is MNHEY and CDR2 is SVGAGI. V shed 0 bases and J shed 8 bases, with 7 bases lying between them. This CDR3 reads CASSYSAGEAFF. CDR3 DNA sequence: TGTGCCAGCAGTTACTCGGCAGGGGAAGCTTTCTTT.

The chain recombines TRBV6-1 with TRBJ2-3, with 11 bases fitting TRBD2. CDR1 and CDR2 (germline): MNHNS, SASEGT. V shed 8 bases and J 3 bases; nucleotides not matched to a gene: 1. The CDR3 is made up of 13 amino acids. Written as DNA, the CDR3 is TGTGCCAGCGCTAGCGGGGGGACAGATACGCAGTATTTT. Translation: CASASGGTDTQYF.